What follows is one T cell receptor (beta chain) and its context. Survey-level immunoSEQ sequencing profiled the TCR beta repertoire. Here immunoSEQ multiplex PCR was the method, and the copy in TCRdb shows in-frame clones only, minus some. The sample holds about 50,000 clones, over 90% seen once. The germline V gene encodes CDR1 SGHDN and CDR2 FVKESK. The CDR3 has 19 amino acids. After removal of 0 bases from V and 3 bases from J, the junction contained 10 bases not matched to a gene. Material for sequencing was PBMCs. The sequence was collected from a man in his forties with rheumatoid arthritis. V is TRBV14 and J is TRBJ2-6, with TRBD1 matching 8 bases. As DNA, the CDR3 is TGTGCCAGCAGCCAAGATCCCTCGGACAGGGCGGATGGGGCCAACGTCCTGACTTTC. It codes for CASSQDPSDRADGANVLTF.